This TCR beta chain was retrieved from a study of shared clonotypes between healthy human individuals. The wider study: Used for every donor were three CD4 naive, three CD4 memory, two CD8 naive and one CD8 memory plate. Points from the study as a whole: Among the subsets, naive ones generally showed larger estimated richness than memory ones. Clonotype sharing across several donors was observed for 4% to 5.5% of naive CD4 clonotypes.

Remarks on this clone: The target antigen is unknown.

Genomic DNA belonging to each subset was distributed in equal measure over several immunoSEQ plates. Data came from immunoSEQ multiplex PCR; TCRdb stores just in-frame clones and leaves some out. The sample lists 2 million to 2.5 million clones, about 90% occurring once. The CDR3 runs 15 residues. Trimming removed 4 bases from V and 4 bases from J, with 16 bases in between. Germline values: CDR1 SGHNT, CDR2 YYREEE (reference sequence). Source material: naive CD4+ T cells from PBMCs. Subset noted: CD45RA+ positively selected. The V call is TRBV5-4, the J call TRBJ2-3; no firm D call. The sequence was collected from a man younger than 35 in good health. Some clones in this sample may be carry-over from other donors' samples. The chain's CDR3 is CASSAPTLPADTQYF. The CDR3, as DNA: TGTGCCAGCAGCGCACCAACTCTCCCGGCAGATACGCAGTATTTT.